Included here is one TCR beta chain sequence, with context. The antigen remains undetermined. The data were obtained in a study of cytomegalovirus exposure and HLA in healthy donors. Study-wide findings and caveats: Later analysis demonstrated an association between a missense DCLRE1C variant and TCR beta V- and J-gene trimming. Across donors, sequencing depth was assumed by presence/absence analyses to be roughly uniform. In a later analysis, approximately 18,000 TCR beta sequences were associated with HLA alleles at 0.05 false discovery rate.

Trimming cost V 2 bases and J 6 bases, with 8 bases left between them. CDR1 and CDR2 (germline): SGHTA, FQGNSA. The CDR3 covers 12 residues. PCR employed 60 Vbeta and 13 Jbeta primers. The protocol was immunoSEQ multiplex PCR, while the TCRdb copy is restricted to in-frame clones and leaves out a portion. The data hold around 210,000 clones, with 80% to 90% observed a single time. This TCR derives from a girl aged 2 to 9 in good health and CMV-seronegative. This chain joins TRBV7-2 and TRBJ2-7; TRBD2 is a possible D gene (6 bases). Sequencing input: PBMCs. Here the CDR3 DNA reads TGTGCCAGCAGCTTATACGGGGGCGAGCAGTACTTC. Its protein product is CASSLYGGEQYF.